The present entry profiles one TCR beta chain with its context. What it binds is not known. The record originates from a study of T-cell memory formation after mild COVID-19. Findings of the study overall: Clonal second-wave expansions that peaked on day 37 had unconfirmed SARS-CoV-2 specificity. Contracting CD8+ clones were enriched in EMRA, CD4+ mainly in CM and EM.

The germline CDR1 and CDR2 sequences are MNHEY and SVGEGT. The CDR3 is 15 amino acids. V shed 5 bases and J shed 0 bases, with 8 bases lying between them. One entry per CDR3 protein, called by TCRdb with MiXCR from the 5' RACE reads. The sample has 100,000 to 150,000 distinct CDR3 sequences, about 5.9% seen once; the top ten hold around 2%. The sample consisted of PBMCs or a T cell subset sorted from them (not recorded which). The chain combines TRBV6-2 or TRBV6-3 with TRBJ2-6; D is uncertain. The receptor was derived from an adult woman who had mild COVID-19 (a few samples of this study predate the infection). Cell type and time point are not known. The CDR3 nucleotides are TGTGCCAGCAGTCCATGGGCCTCTGGGGCCAACGTCCTGACTTTC. This codes for CASSPWASGANVLTF.